Listed here are 11 T cell receptor beta chains from one sample, sequenced in a study of regulatory T cells in long-lasting Graves disease. Through Arm-PCR of CDR3 regions and iRepertoire HTBI primers, TCR beta libraries were built. A single record per CDR3 protein comes from TCRdb applying MiXCR to the multiplex PCR reads. The sample records about 330,000 distinct CDR3 sequences, around 15% being singletons. Time point meaning: newly diagnosed GD, antithyroid drugs for less than 3 months. After RNA was extracted from PBMCs, the TCR library was made from it. The same sample was also used in a study of T cells in Graves' hyperthyroidism and ophthalmopathy.

The sample in question was peripheral blood mononuclear cells (PBMCs), obtained at new diagnosis, from a patient treated with antithyroid drugs. These receptors came from a woman younger than 35 with Graves disease.

This clonotype was seen repeatedly, ten times or more. The chain carries TRBV18 and TRBJ1-5; 9 nucleotides match TRBD1. After removal of 2 bases from V and 0 bases from J, the junction contained 5 bases not matched to a gene. Per the germline V gene, CDR1 is KGHSH and CDR2 is LQKENI. This CDR3 is built from 17 residues. This CDR3 is CASSPGTGHLSNQPQHF. The CDR3, as DNA: TGTGCCAGCTCACCAGGGACAGGGCATCTTAGCAATCAGCCCCAGCATTTT.

In its sample, this clonotype was seen many times. The chain couples TRBV5-1 to TRBJ2-4; TRBD2 matches 12 bases. This CDR3 contains 16 residues. In germline, CDR1 is SGHRS, CDR2 YFSETQ. J lost 4 bases, V lost 0 bases, and 2 bases had no gene match. In DNA, the CDR3 is TGCGCCAGCAGCTTGGGACTAGCGGGGGCAAAAAACATTCAGTACTTC. It specifies CASSLGLAGAKNIQYF.

Many counts were recorded for this clonotype. The chain employs TRBV10-3 and TRBJ1-1, with 8 bases that match TRBD1. Looked up from germline, CDR1 is ENHRY and CDR2 is SYGVKD. The V gene end was trimmed by 6 bases and the J gene end by 0 bases; junction bases not matched to a gene: 3. This CDR3 comprises 14 residues. The CDR3 region has the DNA TGTGCCATCAGCGGACAGGGTTTGAACACTGAAGCTTTCTTT. Protein: CAISGQGLNTEAFF.

In the case of this clonotype: A much larger clonotype is one base distant, so this may be a read error. The chain joins TRBV10-3 to TRBJ1-1, with D unresolved. Trimming left V 3 bases short and J 6 bases short, with 14 bases between. CDR3 length: 14 residues. Germline loops: CDR1 ENHRY, CDR2 SYGVKD. The CDR3 reads CAISELGYAAEAFF. CDR3 nucleotides: TGTGCCATCAGTGAATTGGGCTACGCGGCTGAAGCTTTCTTT.

This clonotype was seen at least ten times. The CDR3 coding sequence is TGTGCCAGCAGTTTAGTCGTCGGGGGCGGTGGTGAGCAGTTCTTC. It specifies CASSLVVGGGGEQFF. The rearrangement links TRBV28 to TRBJ2-1; D possibly uses TRBD1 or TRBD2 (6 bases each). Germline CDR1 MDHEN, CDR2 SYDVKM. Deletions cut 2 bases from V and 9 bases from J, with 17 bases between. CDR3 length: 15 amino acids.

Many counts were recorded for this clonotype. The chain uses TRBV30 and TRBJ2-7; D gene ambiguous. Between the trimmed V and J ends, which lost 1 base and 8 bases, there was a span of 12 bases. The CDR3 totals 12 residues. Germline V gene lookup returns CDR1 GTSNPN and CDR2 SVGIG (reference sequence). The CDR3 DNA reads as TGTGCCTGGAGTGGCGACCCCCTGAAGCAGTACTTC. Its protein is CAWSGDPLKQYF.

The CDR3 DNA reads as TGTGCCAGCAGCACCAGGGGTGCCAAAAACATTCAGTACTTC. It is translated as CASSTRGAKNIQYF. The V gene is TRBV3-1, the J gene TRBJ2-4, with a possible D match to TRBD1 (6 bases). The V gene lost 5 bases and the J gene lost 1 base, with 9 bases spanning the gap. Looked up from germline, CDR1 is LGHDT and CDR2 is YNNKEL (reference sequence). CDR3 length: 14 amino acids.

This clonotype has ten or more counts. This chain connects TRBV11-2 to TRBJ1-5, with D unresolved. Germline V gene sequence: CDR1 SGHAT, CDR2 FQNNGV. The CDR3 spans 13 residues. V lost 0 bases and J lost 4, with 4 bases in between. CDR3 DNA: TGTGCCAGCAGCTTAGACCGTAATCAGCCCCAGCATTTT. Translated: CASSLDRNQPQHF.

This clonotype was detected many times. The V gene is TRBV7-2, the J gene TRBJ2-1, with D possibly TRBD1 on 6 matching bases. The CDR3 has 17 amino acids. Germline values: CDR1 SGHTA, CDR2 FQGNSA. V was cut by 1 base and J by 0 bases, with 13 bases left in between. The CDR3 sequence: CASSLVSGASSYNEQFF. CDR3 nucleotide sequence: TGTGCCAGCAGCTTAGTGTCAGGGGCCAGCTCCTACAATGAGCAGTTCTTC.

This clonotype was seen at least ten times. The chain combines TRBV28 with TRBJ1-2, with a possible D match to TRBD1 (6 bases). V was cut by 10 bases and J by 5 bases, with 23 bases left in between. CDR1 is MDHEN, CDR2 SYDVKM, per germline. The length of the CDR3 is 15 residues. The CDR3, as DNA: TGTGCCACTCAGAGGGACGGGGGGGCGTATTATGGCTACACCTTC. Protein: CATQRDGGAYYGYTF.

Many counts were recorded for this clonotype. The chain employs TRBV15 and TRBJ2-7; D is undetermined. The V gene's germline CDR1 is LNHNV and CDR2 YYDKDF (reference sequence). Trimming cost V 0 bases and J 0 bases, with 12 bases left between them. CDR3 length: 16 amino acids. CDR3 protein: CATSRDVTQSSYEQYF. The CDR3 DNA follows: TGTGCCACCAGCAGAGATGTGACACAGAGCTCCTACGAGCAGTACTTC.